Listed here are 32 T cell receptor beta chains from one sample, sequenced in a study of T cells in Graves' hyperthyroidism and ophthalmopathy. Template material for amplifying TCR beta CDR3 regions consisted of RNA transcripts. Carried out on the TCR CDR3, a first-round RT-PCR used the HTBI primer set. TCRdb redid the calling of the multiplex PCR reads with MiXCR, one entry per CDR3 protein. The sample carries about 290,000 distinct CDR3 sequences, about 14% recorded once. Input material: blood. These receptors were obtained from a woman aged 25 to 39 with Graves' hyperthyroidism that later progressed to Graves' ophthalmopathy.

This clonotype has only one observation. The rearrangement links TRBV7-6 to TRBJ2-3; D may be TRBD2 (7 bases). The germline CDR1 and CDR2 sequences are SGHVS and FNYEAQ. V lost 5 bases and J 2 bases, leaving 20 bases between the germline ends. The CDR3 covers 17 residues. CDR3: CASSAEGGGFFTDTQYF. The CDR3 DNA reads TGTGCCAGCAGCGCCGAAGGGGGGGGCTTTTTCACAGATACGCAGTATTTT.

This clonotype appeared many times. The chain uses TRBV28 and TRBJ2-5; D is perhaps TRBD1 (5 bases). The CDR3 is 16 residues long. The germline gives CDR1 MDHEN, CDR2 SYDVKM. V was clipped by 6 bases and J by 3 bases, with 20 bases between them. This CDR3 reads CASSRRDKDLKETQYF. CDR3 bases: TGTGCCAGCAGCCGCAGGGATAAGGATTTAAAAGAGACCCAGTACTTC. Looking up the rest from reference TRBV28 and TRBJ2-5 gives the full variable domain: DVKVTQSSRYLVKRTGEKVFLECVQDMDHENMFWYRQDPGLGLRLIYFSYDVKMKEKGDIPEGYSVSREKKERFSLILESASTNQTSMYLCASSRRDKDLKETQYFGPGTRLLVL.

This clonotype was seen repeatedly, ten times or more. This chain links TRBV27 with TRBJ2-1, with TRBD1 as a possible D gene (5 bases). This CDR3 comprises 14 residues. Trimming removed 3 bases from V and 5 bases from J, with 11 bases in between. The germline CDR1 and CDR2 sequences are MNHEY and SMNVEV (reference sequence). The CDR3 DNA sequence: TGTGCCAGCAGTTTTCAGGGTACTAACAATGAGCAGTTCTTC. Residues: CASSFQGTNNEQFF.

V gene TRBV2 combines with J gene TRBJ1-1; D unclear. V lost 5 bases to trimming and J lost 1 base, with 11 bases between them. Looked up from germline, CDR1 is SNHLY and CDR2 is FYNNEI. This CDR3 has 14 residues. The DNA of the CDR3 is TGTGCCAGCAGTACGGCAAGAGGGAACACTGAAGCTTTCTTT. It encodes CASSTARGNTEAFF. Variable domain in full (rest from reference TRBV2 and TRBJ1-1): EPEVTQTPSHQVTQMGQEVILRCVPISNHLYFYWYRQILGQKVEFLVSFYNNEISEKSEIFDDQFSVERPDGSNFTLKIRSTKLEDSAMYFCASSTARGNTEAFFGQGTRLTVV.

The table lists this clonotype with many counts. The CDR3 nucleotides are TGTGCCAGCTCACCACGGTCCATCTCGGTGGGGACTGAAGCTTTCTTT. It specifies CASSPRSISVGTEAFF. The rearrangement joins TRBV18 to TRBJ1-1; D is unclear. Deletions cut 1 base from V and 5 bases from J, with 17 bases between. The germline V gene encodes CDR1 KGHSH and CDR2 LQKENI. The CDR3 covers 16 residues.

This clonotype was counted at least ten times. The rearrangement joins TRBV7-2 to TRBJ2-1, with 10 bases aligning to TRBD2. The trim removed 2 bases at V and 6 bases at J, leaving 10 bases unmatched. The CDR3 is made up of 17 amino acids. Germline V gives CDR1 SGHTA, CDR2 FQGNSA. The CDR3 bases are TGTGCCAGCAGCTTACGAGGGACTAGCGAGGGGGGCAATGAGCAGTTCTTC. Translation: CASSLRGTSEGGNEQFF.

This clonotype occurred a few times. This rearrangement joins TRBV7-9 to TRBJ2-1, with TRBD1 as a possible D gene (5 bases). Trimming left V 5 bases short and J 3 bases short, with 14 bases between. Germline CDR1 reads SEHNR; CDR2 reads FQNEAQ (reference sequence). This CDR3 comprises 15 residues. The CDR3 reads CASSPLGLRYNEQFF. The CDR3, as DNA: TGTGCCAGCAGCCCGCTGGGGCTACGCTACAATGAGCAGTTCTTC.

There are many counts of this clonotype. The chain joins TRBV20-1 to TRBJ1-1; a possible D gene is TRBD1 (5 bases). V dropped 3 bases and J dropped 1 base, with 15 bases sitting between them. From germline, CDR1 is DFQATT and CDR2 SNEGSKA (reference sequence). The CDR3 runs 15 residues. The CDR3 protein is CSASPPLTGNTEAFF. The CDR3, as DNA: TGCAGTGCTAGCCCCCCCTTAACAGGGAACACTGAAGCTTTCTTT.

Points on this clonotype: A read error may produce the germline difference seen at one junction end. Here the CDR3 DNA reads TGTGCCAGCACCAGCTTGGGACTAGCGGGCCGCACAGATACGCAGTACTTT. This codes for CASTSLGLAGRTDTQYF. The chain carries TRBV6-2 or TRBV6-3 and TRBJ2-3, with TRBD2 matching 12 bases. This CDR3 has 17 amino acids. Germline V gives CDR1 MNHEY, CDR2 SVGEGT.

The rearrangement uses TRBV18 and TRBJ2-5; D is uncertain. The CDR3 has 14 amino acids. Germline V gene data show CDR1 as KGHSH and CDR2 as LQKENI. The CDR3 protein is CARSPPAYQETQYF. The CDR3 DNA follows: TGTGCTAGGTCACCACCGGCATACCAAGAGACCCAGTACTTC.

This rearrangement joins TRBV28 to TRBJ2-5; 8 positions agree with TRBD2. There are 15 residues in the CDR3. Looked up from germline, CDR1 is MDHEN and CDR2 is SYDVKM. Losses at the gene ends were 5 bases for V and 4 bases for J; bases not matched to a gene: 9. CDR3 residues: CASSPPGGKGETQYF. The CDR3 region has the DNA TGTGCCAGCAGTCCGCCGGGGGGGAAGGGAGAGACCCAGTACTTC. Looking up the rest from reference TRBV28 and TRBJ2-5 gives the full variable domain: DVKVTQSSRYLVKRTGEKVFLECVQDMDHENMFWYRQDPGLGLRLIYFSYDVKMKEKGDIPEGYSVSREKKERFSLILESASTNQTSMYLCASSPPGGKGETQYFGPGTRLLVL.

This clonotype came up many times. The CDR3 sequence is CASSLGLGYTDTQYF. The CDR3 DNA reads as TGTGCCAGCAGCTTAGGACTAGGGTACACAGATACGCAGTATTTT. The chain has TRBV11-2 and TRBJ2-3; a weak D match, TRBD2 (6 bases). This CDR3 comprises 15 residues. The V gene's germline CDR1 is SGHAT and CDR2 FQNNGV. The ends were cut back, 1 base at V and 2 bases at J, with 10 bases in the middle.

Many counts were recorded for this clonotype. The rearrangement joins TRBV10-3 to TRBJ2-1, with TRBD2 identical over 13 bases. The germline V gene has CDR1 ENHRY and CDR2 SYGVKD. The CDR3 runs 16 residues. V was clipped by 0 bases and J by 9 bases; unmatched bases: 5. As DNA, the CDR3 is TGTGCCATCAGTGAGTCGAGGACTAGCGGGAGTGTTGAGCAGTTCTTC. This gives the protein CAISESRTSGSVEQFF.

This clonotype occurred once. V and J are TRBV19 and TRBJ1-6, with a tentative D call TRBD1 (6 bases). Germline values: CDR1 LNHDA, CDR2 SQIVND (reference sequence). The ends were cut back, 9 bases at V and 8 bases at J, with 14 bases in the middle. The CDR3 loop spans 13 amino acids. The CDR3 reads CASRQEWDSPLHF. In DNA, the CDR3 is TGTGCCAGCCGACAGGAATGGGATTCACCCCTCCACTTT. Filled out from reference TRBV19 and TRBJ1-6, the complete variable domain reads DGGITQSPKYLFRKEGQNVTLSCEQNLNHDAMYWYRQDPGQGLRLIYYSQIVNDFQKGDIAEGYSVSREKKESFPLTVTSAQKNPTAFYLCASRQEWDSPLHFGNGTRLTVT.

On this clonotype itself: A much larger clonotype is one base distant, so this may be a read error. The V gene is TRBV6-1, the J gene TRBJ2-7; 10 bases map to TRBD2. Germline CDR1 is MNHNS and CDR2 is SASEGT. The CDR3 sequence is 15 residues long. V shed 10 bases and J 6 bases; nucleotides not matched to a gene: 15. Here the CDR3 DNA reads TGTGCCAACACCTCCGGGGCTAGCGGGAGTGGCGAGCAGTACTTC. As protein: CANTSGASGSGEQYF.

The CDR3 here is CASSLEGASINEQYF. The CDR3 DNA follows: TGCGCCAGCAGCTTGGAAGGGGCGAGCATCAACGAGCAGTACTTC. The chain employs TRBV5-1 and TRBJ2-7; D is possibly TRBD1 (5 bases). V lost 0 bases and J 5 bases, leaving 15 bases between the germline ends. This CDR3 comprises 15 residues. Germline-derived CDR1 and CDR2 are SGHRS and YFSETQ.

This clonotype has more than one count but fewer than ten. The gene calls are TRBV6-1 and TRBJ2-7, with 8 bases that match TRBD1. V lost 8 bases to trimming and J lost 7 bases; unmatched junction nucleotides: 19. There are 16 residues in the CDR3. Germline V lookup: CDR1 MNHNS, CDR2 SASEGT. CDR3 sequence reads: CASGGTYRGSSREQYF. CDR3 in DNA: TGTGCCAGCGGCGGTACTTACAGGGGGAGTTCGAGGGAGCAGTACTTC.

With respect to this clonotype: Compared with germline, one end of the junction differs, possibly owing to a read error. The CDR3 sequence is CSVEGAGTGYYEQYF. The CDR3 nucleotides read TGCAGCGTCGAAGGGGCCGGGACAGGGTACTACGAGCAGTACTTC. The chain employs TRBV29-1 and TRBJ2-7, with 9 bases fitting TRBD1. CDR1 and CDR2 (germline): SQVTM, ANQGSEA. The CDR3 length is 15 residues.

This clonotype was detected ten times or more. The V gene is TRBV10-3, the J gene TRBJ2-1; 9 nucleotides line up with TRBD2. Germline trimming cut 10 bases from V and 7 bases from J; bases unmatched to any gene: 14. The V gene's germline CDR1 is ENHRY and CDR2 SYGVKD. CDR3 length equals 15 residues. In nucleotides, the CDR3 is TGTGCCAACTCGGATTCCAGCGGGAGGATAAATGAGCAGTTCTTC. This sequence encodes CANSDSSGRINEQFF.

There are many counts of this clonotype. J is TRBJ2-1 and V is TRBV28, with D perhaps assigned TRBD1 or TRBD2 (7 bases each). Germline CDR1 and CDR2: MDHEN and SYDVKM. The length of the CDR3 is 15 residues. V dropped 0 bases and J dropped 9 bases, with 15 bases sitting between them. CDR3 coding DNA: TGTGCCAGCAGTTTATGGTGGACAGGCGGGAGTGAGCAGTTCTTC. Translated, it gives CASSLWWTGGSEQFF.

This clonotype has at least ten counts. J is TRBJ2-1 and V is TRBV11-3; maybe TRBD1 (6 bases). This CDR3 is built from 16 residues. V was trimmed by 1 base and J by 6 bases, leaving 16 bases between them. The germline gives CDR1 SGHNT, CDR2 YENEEA. CDR3 sequence reads: CASSLGSWGPGNEQFF. CDR3 DNA: TGTGCCAGCAGCTTAGGATCGTGGGGGCCTGGCAATGAGCAGTTCTTC.

This clonotype was recorded many times. The V call is TRBV30, the J call TRBJ2-4; 7 bases match TRBD2. V gave up 5 bases and J gave up 8 bases; unmatched junction bases: 12. CDR3 length: 14 residues. In germline, CDR1 is GTSNPN, CDR2 SVGIG (reference sequence). The CDR3 DNA reads TGTGCCTGGGGGTTGGCGGGAGCAATTGACATTCAGTACTTC. Its translation is CAWGLAGAIDIQYF. Supplemented by reference TRBV30 and TRBJ2-4, the full variable domain reads SQTIHQWPATLVQPVGSPLSLECTVEGTSNPNLYWYRQAAGRGLQLLFYSVGIGQISSEVPQNLSASRPQDRQFILSSKKLLLSDSGFYLCAWGLAGAIDIQYFGAGTRLSVL.

A word on this clonotype: Just one base apart from a much larger clone, this may be a read error. No conserved phenylalanine or tryptophan ends this CDR3, so it is likely a read error. V is TRBV6-2 or TRBV6-3 and J is TRBJ2-1; D not certain. V dropped 2 bases and J dropped 6 bases, with 11 bases sitting between them. The CDR3 extends over 14 amino acids. Germline loops: CDR1 MNHEY, CDR2 SVGEGT. The CDR3 DNA follows: TGTGCCAGCAGTTACCTTGATAAGTTCAATGAGCAGTTCTTA. Its translation: CASSYLDKFNEQFL.

Worth noting for this clonotype: The junction departs from the called germline gene at one end, perhaps through a read error. The V call is TRBV6-4, the J call TRBJ1-1, with D maybe TRBD1 (5 bases). Looked up from germline, CDR1 is MRHNA and CDR2 is SNTAGT. The CDR3 runs to 13 residues. CDR3 nucleotide sequence: TGTACCAGCAGTTCAGGGTATGACACTGAAGCTTTCTTT. This encodes CTSSSGYDTEAFF.

This clonotype was detected many times. J is TRBJ2-2 and V is TRBV7-8; possible D gene TRBD1, 5 bases. Germline assignment: CDR1 SGHVS and CDR2 FQNEAQ. The CDR3 length is 15 residues. Trimming pared 7 bases from V and 0 bases from J, leaving 12 bases between. CDR3 nucleotides: TGTGCCAGCAACCCGGGCAGGGCGAACACCGGGGAGCTGTTTTTT. Translating gives CASNPGRANTGELFF.

In this sample, this clonotype turned up many times. V usage is TRBV20-1 and J usage is TRBJ1-1; the D gene is possibly TRBD1 (6 bases). The CDR3 totals 14 residues. CDR1 is DFQATT and CDR2 is SNEGSKA in the germline V gene (reference sequence). V was trimmed by 1 base and J by 10 bases, leaving 19 bases between them. CDR3 bases: TGCAGTGCTAGAGGTTCCGGGGGGCTCTTCGTAGCTTTCTTT. Amino acid sequence: CSARGSGGLFVAFF.

The V gene is TRBV28, the J gene TRBJ1-5, with a possible D match to TRBD1 (5 bases). Germline V gene lookup returns CDR1 MDHEN and CDR2 SYDVKM. CDR3 size: 14 residues. Deletions cut 6 bases from V and 4 bases from J, with 13 bases between. CDR3 coding DNA: TGTGCCAGCAGATGGGGGGGTCGAAATCAGCCCCAGCATTTT. Its protein product is CASRWGGRNQPQHF.

This clonotype was detected many times. This chain links TRBV7-2 with TRBJ2-5; possibly TRBD1 for D (5 bases). The CDR3 loop spans 14 amino acids. V lost 4 bases and J lost 5, with 14 bases in between. Germline V CDR1 and CDR2: SGHTA, FQGNSA. This chain's CDR3 is CASSSLGVGETQYF. The DNA of the CDR3 is TGTGCCAGCAGCTCCCTAGGGGTGGGGGAGACCCAGTACTTC. Variable domain in full (rest from reference TRBV7-2 and TRBJ2-5): GAGVSQSPSNKVTEKGKDVELRCDPISGHTALYWYRQSLGQGLEFLIYFQGNSAPDKSGLPSDRFSAERTGGSVSTLTIQRTQQEDSAVYLCASSSLGVGETQYFGPGTRLLVL.

For this clonotype: Being one base from a much bigger clone, this may be a read error. The DNA of the CDR3 is TGTGCCACCAGCTCAACGACAGGGGGGAATGTAAAACTGTTTTTT. This translates into CATSSTTGGNVKLFF. V usage is TRBV15 and J usage is TRBJ1-4, with 9 nucleotides matching TRBD1. The CDR3 loop spans 15 amino acids. Germline V CDR1 and CDR2: LNHNV, YYDKDF (reference sequence). The variable domain in full, completed from reference TRBV15 and TRBJ1-4, reads DAMVIQNPRYQVTQFGKPVTLSCSQTLNHNVMYWYQQKSSQAPKLLFHYYDKDFNNEADTPDNFQSRRPNTSFCFLDIRSPGLGDTAMYLCATSSTTGGNVKLFFGSGTQLSVL.

This clonotype has more than one count but fewer than ten. J is TRBJ2-5 and V is TRBV18; the D gene is possibly TRBD2 (5 bases). Trimming took off 0 bases at V and 5 bases at J, with 10 bases between the two ends. The CDR3 is made up of 14 amino acids. CDR1 is KGHSH and CDR2 is LQKENI in the germline V gene. Written as DNA, the CDR3 is TGTGCCAGCTCACCACCGACCAGAGGGGAGACCCAGTACTTC. Amino acid sequence: CASSPPTRGETQYF.

Many counts were recorded for this clonotype. The rearrangement links TRBV7-2 to TRBJ2-6; D is ambiguous. V lost 2 bases to trimming and J lost 0 bases, with 8 bases between them. Germline V CDR1 and CDR2: SGHTA, FQGNSA. The CDR3 consists of 16 residues. The CDR3 region has the DNA TGTGCCAGCAGCTTATATCTTCGCTCTGGGGCCAACGTCCTGACTTTC. Amino acid sequence: CASSLYLRSGANVLTF.

This clonotype was seen many times. The V gene is TRBV18, the J gene TRBJ1-2; D remains ambiguous. Between the trimmed V and J ends, which lost 10 bases and 4 bases, there was a span of 13 bases. The CDR3 has 12 amino acids. CDR1 is KGHSH, CDR2 LQKENI, per germline. The DNA for the CDR3 is TGTGCCACCACAACGGGATCCTATGGCTACACCTTC. As protein: CATTTGSYGYTF.